This T cell receptor beta chain was sequenced in a study of untreated major depressive disorder. Of note for this clone: Its antigen is currently unknown.

Method: immunoSEQ multiplex PCR; TCRdb's copy keeps in-frame clones and lacks some. Of 17,000 or so clones listed, 80% to 95% are singletons. Germline V gives CDR1 MNHEY, CDR2 SVGAGI. Trimming shortened V by 10 bases and J by 6 bases, and 15 bases separated the two germline ends. This CDR3 has 12 amino acids. Points from the study as a whole: TRBV05-01 (Vbeta 5.1) usage was higher in CD4+ T cells of depressed patients than controls.

Each donor gave around 30 ml of EDTA blood. The rearrangement uses TRBV6-5 and TRBJ1-2; D gene uncertain. The sequencing sample was made of CD4+ T cells from PBMCs. This sequence originates from a woman in her forties with major depressive disorder. The CDR3 sequence: CATSLGLDGYTF. The CDR3 DNA sequence: TGTGCCACCTCCCTCGGGCTGGATGGCTACACCTTC.